Listed below are T cell receptor beta chains from one sample, sequenced in a study of OX40 agonist ivuxolimab in advanced cancers. Assay used: immunoSEQ multiplex PCR; TCRdb lists only in-frame clones, some missing. The sample has 35,000 to 55,000 clones; 85% to 95% are singletons. Here the sequenced sample was CD4+ or CD8+ T cells sorted from blood, taken in a trial of the OX40 agonist ivuxolimab. These receptors came from an adult with an advanced solid tumor such as melanoma, head and neck, liver or kidney cancer. CDR3s include the opening cysteine and the closing phenylalanine or tryptophan. Each record gives: V gene, clone size, D gene, J gene, CDR3 DNA, CDR3 protein. The D gene is left open where the match is weak. Clone size is not always given. Where it is, it says once, few, many or a class for expanded clones.

>TRBV4-3|.|.|TRBJ2-7
TGCGCCAGCAGCCAAGGGGGGGTCTACGAGCAGTACTTC
CASSQGGVYEQYF
>TRBV6-1|.|.|TRBJ1-4
TGTGCCAGCAGTGTGGCGACAGGAACTAATGAAAAACTGTTTTTT
CASSVATGTNEKLFF
>TRBV25-1|.|.|TRBJ1-1
TGTGCCAGCAGTGAATTGCGGGGGCGGGACACTGAAGCTTTCTTT
CASSELRGRDTEAFF
>TRBV7-3|.|TRBD1|TRBJ2-1
TGTGCCAGCAGCAGTGGGACAGATGAGCAGTTCTTC
CASSSGTDEQFF
>TRBV9|.|.|TRBJ1-2
TGTGCCAGCAGCGTTGGGGGGTTTGGCTACACCTTC
CASSVGGFGYTF
>TRBV6-5|.|.|TRBJ2-1
TGTGCCAGCTTGGCGGGATGGGGCAATGAGCAGTTCTTC
CASLAGWGNEQFF
>TRBV10-3|.|.|TRBJ2-1
TGTGCCATCAGTGCCTCTTGGGCGGGAAAGGAGAATGAGCAGTTCTTC
CAISASWAGKENEQFF
>TRBV6-5|.|.|TRBJ1-2
TGTGCCAGCAGTCCCGGGTACTACTATGGCTACACCTTC
CASSPGYYYGYTF
>TRBV9|.|TRBD2|TRBJ2-1
TGTGCCAGCAGCGCTAGCGGGAACCACAATGAGCAGTTCTTC
CASSASGNHNEQFF
>TRBV6-5|.|TRBD1|TRBJ2-7
TGTGCCAGCAGTTACTCGACAGGGGTAGGCTACGAGCAGTACTTC
CASSYSTGVGYEQYF
>TRBV19|.|.|TRBJ2-2
TGTGCCAGTAGTATCATACTCTCCGGGGAGCTGTTTTTT
CASSIILSGELFF
>TRBV19|.|TRBD1|TRBJ2-7
TGTGCCAGTGGCCCCGGGACAGGGTCCTACGAGCAGTACTTC
CASGPGTGSYEQYF
>TRBV19|.|.|TRBJ1-5
TGTGCCAGTAGTATAGGGGCTCCGAATCAGCCCCAGCATTTT
CASSIGAPNQPQHF
>TRBV6-4|.|TRBD1|TRBJ2-7
TGTGCCAGCAGTGACTCACGACAGGGCCCCACCTACGAGCAGTACTTC
CASSDSRQGPTYEQYF
>TRBV7-8|.|.|TRBJ1-2
TGTGCCAGCACCGACGCCAACTATGGCTACACCTTC
CASTDANYGYTF
>TRBV19|.|TRBD2|TRBJ2-1
TGTGCCAGTAGTATATTTCTCGCGGGAGGGTACAATGAGCAGTTCTTC
CASSIFLAGGYNEQFF
>TRBV11-2|.|TRBD2|TRBJ2-7
TGTGCCAGCAGCTATCTGGGGTTGGTTGCTAGCGGGAGTTCCTACGAGCAGTACTTC
CASSYLGLVASGSSYEQYF
>TRBV19|.|.|TRBJ1-1
TGTGCCAGTAGTATAGCTACCGTGAACACTGAAGCTTTCTTT
CASSIATVNTEAFF
>TRBV5-6|.|TRBD2|TRBJ2-1
TGTGCCAGCACCCTAGCGGGAGGAAGCTACAATGAGCAGTTCTTC
CASTLAGGSYNEQFF
>TRBV19|.|TRBD1|TRBJ1-2
TGTGCCAGCTCTCCGGGACAGGGGGTCTATGGCTACACCTTC
CASSPGQGVYGYTF
>TRBV19|.|TRBD1|TRBJ1-2
TGTGCCAGTAGTATCTCCAGGACAGGGGGTTTTAGGTACTATGGCTACACCTTC
CASSISRTGGFRYYGYTF
>TRBV6-5|.|.|TRBJ2-5
TGTGCCAGCAGTTACTGGACCTCTTTACAAGAGACCCAGTACTTC
CASSYWTSLQETQYF
>TRBV5-1|.|.|TRBJ2-7
TGCGCCAGCAGCTGGAGGACGGGGACCTACGAGCAGTACTTC
CASSWRTGTYEQYF
>TRBV27|.|.|TRBJ1-4
TGTGCCAGCAGTTTATTGCAGGGTACAAATGAAAAACTGTTTTTT
CASSLLQGTNEKLFF
>TRBV5-5|once|.|TRBJ2-7
TGTGCCAGCAGCTTGATATCAGACTTATACGAGCAGTACTTC
CASSLISDLYEQYF
>TRBV30|.|.|TRBJ1-1
TGTGCCTGCCGAGGGGGGCGCCCTAGAGCTTTCTTT
CACRGGRPRAFF
>TRBV4-1|.|.|TRBJ1-1
TGCGCCAGCAGCCAAGGAGTGAACACTGAAGCTTTCTTT
CASSQGVNTEAFF
>TRBV10-3|.|TRBD1|TRBJ1-5
TGTGCCATCAGTGGGGGGGACAGGGATAGCAATCAGCCCCAGCATTTT
CAISGGDRDSNQPQHF
>TRBV7-9|.|TRBD2|TRBJ2-7
TGTGCCAGTAGCTTAGCCCTAGCGGGAGTCTACGAGCAGTACTTC
CASSLALAGVYEQYF
>TRBV4-2|.|TRBD2|TRBJ2-1
TGTGCCAGCAGCCAAGGACTAGCAGGCGAGCAGTTCTTC
CASSQGLAGEQFF
>TRBV2|.|.|TRBJ2-7
TGTGCCAGCAGCACCCTCCGGGGGGAGCAGTACTTC
CASSTLRGEQYF
>TRBV7-8|.|.|TRBJ1-4
TGTGCCAGCAGCTCTACATGGGGAACTGATACGGGGGAAAAACTGTTTTTT
CASSSTWGTDTGEKLFF
>TRBV9|once|TRBD2|TRBJ2-2
TGTGCCAGCAGACTAGCGGAAAACACCGGGGAGCTGTTTTTT
CASRLAENTGELFF
>TRBV6-1|.|TRBD1|TRBJ2-7
TGTGCCAGCAGTGAATTTACAGGGGGCCTGTCCTACGAGCAGTACTTC
CASSEFTGGLSYEQYF
>TRBV9|.|TRBD1|TRBJ2-7
TGTGCCAGCAGCCGGGACAGTAACTACGAGCAGTACTTC
CASSRDSNYEQYF
>TRBV4-1|.|.|TRBJ1-5
TGCGCCAGCAGCCCCCCGGAAGGGGTGAGGGAGATTCGCAATCAGCCCCAGCATTTT
CASSPPEGVREIRNQPQHF
>TRBV10-3|.|.|TRBJ2-7
TGTGCCATCATGGGGGCCGCCGAGCAGTACTTC
CAIMGAAEQYF
>TRBV9|.|TRBD1|TRBJ2-2
TGTGCCAGCAGCTCCCGAAGAGGGGTGACAGGGGGTTCCACCGGGGAGCTGTTTTTT
CASSSRRGVTGGSTGELFF
>TRBV2|.|.|TRBJ2-5
TGTGCCAGCACCCAAGGGCCAGCAGAAGAGACCCAGTACTTC
CASTQGPAEETQYF
>TRBV19|.|.|TRBJ2-2
TGTGCCAGTAGTATAGCGGCAAACACCGGGGAGCTGTTTTTT
CASSIAANTGELFF
>TRBV28|.|.|TRBJ1-1
TGTGCCAGCAGTTTTTGGGGAAACACTGAAGCTTTCTTT
CASSFWGNTEAFF
>TRBV19|.|.|TRBJ2-2
TGTGCCAGTAGTATGTGGGGGAGTGAGTCCGGGGAGCTGTTTTTT
CASSMWGSESGELFF
>TRBV4-2|.|.|TRBJ1-2
TGTGCCAGCAGCCATCCGGGGGCGCTGACCGATGGCTACACCTTC
CASSHPGALTDGYTF
>TRBV5-4|.|TRBD1|TRBJ1-1
TGTGCCAGCAGCTTACCACAGGGGGCGCCCGGCGGTGGCACTGAAGCTTTCTTT
CASSLPQGAPGGGTEAFF